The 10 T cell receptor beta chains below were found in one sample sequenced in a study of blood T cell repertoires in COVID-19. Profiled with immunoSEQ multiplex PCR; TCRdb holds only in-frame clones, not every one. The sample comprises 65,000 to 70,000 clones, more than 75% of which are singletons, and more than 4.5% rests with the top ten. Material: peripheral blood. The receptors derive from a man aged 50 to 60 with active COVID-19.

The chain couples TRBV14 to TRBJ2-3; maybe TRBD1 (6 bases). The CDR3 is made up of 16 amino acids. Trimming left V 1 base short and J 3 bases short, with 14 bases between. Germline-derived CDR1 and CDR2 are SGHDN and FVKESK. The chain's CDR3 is CASSQVIGQLTDTQYF. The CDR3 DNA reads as TGTGCCAGCAGCCAAGTAATTGGACAGTTAACAGATACGCAGTATTTT.

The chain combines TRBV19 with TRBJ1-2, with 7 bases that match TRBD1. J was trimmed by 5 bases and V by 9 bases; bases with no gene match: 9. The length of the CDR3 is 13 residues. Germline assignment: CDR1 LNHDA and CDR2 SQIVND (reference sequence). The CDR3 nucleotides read TGTGCCAGCACGGACAGGAGGGGGTATGGCTACACCTTC. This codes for CASTDRRGYGYTF.

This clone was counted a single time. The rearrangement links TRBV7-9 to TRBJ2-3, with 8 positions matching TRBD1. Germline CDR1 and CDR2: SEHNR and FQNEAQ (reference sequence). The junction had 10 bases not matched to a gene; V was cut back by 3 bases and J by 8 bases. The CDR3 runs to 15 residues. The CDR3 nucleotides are TGTGCCAGCAGCTTTGCAGGGACAGGAGGGATTACGCAGTATTTT. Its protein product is CASSFAGTGGITQYF.

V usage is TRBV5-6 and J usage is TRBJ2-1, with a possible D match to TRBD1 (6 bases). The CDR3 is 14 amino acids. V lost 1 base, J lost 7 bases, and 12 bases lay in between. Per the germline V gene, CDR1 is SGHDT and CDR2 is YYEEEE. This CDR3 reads CASSLTGFPNEQFF. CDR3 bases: TGTGCCAGCAGCTTGACAGGGTTTCCGAATGAGCAGTTCTTC.

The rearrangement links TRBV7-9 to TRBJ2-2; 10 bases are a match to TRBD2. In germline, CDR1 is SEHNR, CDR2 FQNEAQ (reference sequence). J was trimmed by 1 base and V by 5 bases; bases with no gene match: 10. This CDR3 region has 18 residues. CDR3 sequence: CASSRGVGLAVNTGELFF. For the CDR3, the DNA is TGTGCCAGCAGCCGAGGGGTAGGACTAGCGGTGAACACCGGGGAGCTGTTTTTT.

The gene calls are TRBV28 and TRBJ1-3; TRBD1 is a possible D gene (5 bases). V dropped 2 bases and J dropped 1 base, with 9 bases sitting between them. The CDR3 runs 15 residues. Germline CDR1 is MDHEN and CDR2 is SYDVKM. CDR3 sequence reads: CASSLTRGSGNTIYF. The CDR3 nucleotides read TGTGCCAGCAGTTTAACCCGGGGGTCTGGAAACACCATATATTTT.

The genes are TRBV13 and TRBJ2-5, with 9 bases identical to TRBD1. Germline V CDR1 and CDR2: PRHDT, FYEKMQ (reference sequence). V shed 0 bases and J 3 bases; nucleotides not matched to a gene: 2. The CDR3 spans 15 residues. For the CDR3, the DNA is TGTGCCAGCAGCTTAGGGGACAGGGGAAAAGAGACCCAGTACTTC. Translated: CASSLGDRGKETQYF.

CDR3: CASSPTGYTGELFF. Here the CDR3 DNA reads TGTGCCAGCAGTCCTACAGGGTACACCGGGGAGCTGTTTTTT. The rearrangement joins TRBV28 to TRBJ2-2; TRBD1 might be the D (6 bases). CDR1 is MDHEN and CDR2 is SYDVKM in the germline V gene. The CDR3 runs to 14 residues. Trimming shortened V by 5 bases and J by 3 bases, and 10 bases separated the two germline ends.

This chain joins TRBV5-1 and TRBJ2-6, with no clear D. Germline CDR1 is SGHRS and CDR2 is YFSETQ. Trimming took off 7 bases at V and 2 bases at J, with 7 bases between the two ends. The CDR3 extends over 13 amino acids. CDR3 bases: TGCGCCAGCCAGTCCCCTGGGGCCAACGTCCTGACTTTC. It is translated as CASQSPGANVLTF.

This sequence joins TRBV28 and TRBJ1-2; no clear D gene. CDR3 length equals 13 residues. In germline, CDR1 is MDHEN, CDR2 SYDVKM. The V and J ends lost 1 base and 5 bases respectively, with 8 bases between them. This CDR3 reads CASSLSPVYGYTF. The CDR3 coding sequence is TGTGCCAGCAGTTTATCCCCCGTTTATGGCTACACCTTC.